Described below is a single T cell receptor (beta chain) sequence and its context. These data are taken from a study of patients and donors after allogeneic stem cell transplantation. Via MiXCR, TCRdb re-called the RT-PCR reads, giving one row per CDR3 protein. This sample has hundreds of thousands of distinct CDR3 sequences, with less than 15% found just once. Deletions cut 0 bases from V and 0 bases from J, with 12 bases between. The CDR3 spans 16 residues. Germline loops: CDR1 GTSNPN, CDR2 SVGIG (reference sequence). Sequences were obtained from blood, either unsorted or a sorted T cell fraction (not recorded which). The chain joins TRBV30 to TRBJ2-1; D call uncertain. This clonotype was obtained from a human donor who was either an allogeneic HSCT recipient or a stem cell or donor lymphocyte infusion donor (not recorded which). It is not recorded whose cells these are; they may come from a transplant donor. The CDR3 nucleotides read TGTGCCTGGAGTGTTCAACGAACGAGCTCCTACAATGAGCAGTTCTTC. Its protein product is CAWSVQRTSSYNEQFF.